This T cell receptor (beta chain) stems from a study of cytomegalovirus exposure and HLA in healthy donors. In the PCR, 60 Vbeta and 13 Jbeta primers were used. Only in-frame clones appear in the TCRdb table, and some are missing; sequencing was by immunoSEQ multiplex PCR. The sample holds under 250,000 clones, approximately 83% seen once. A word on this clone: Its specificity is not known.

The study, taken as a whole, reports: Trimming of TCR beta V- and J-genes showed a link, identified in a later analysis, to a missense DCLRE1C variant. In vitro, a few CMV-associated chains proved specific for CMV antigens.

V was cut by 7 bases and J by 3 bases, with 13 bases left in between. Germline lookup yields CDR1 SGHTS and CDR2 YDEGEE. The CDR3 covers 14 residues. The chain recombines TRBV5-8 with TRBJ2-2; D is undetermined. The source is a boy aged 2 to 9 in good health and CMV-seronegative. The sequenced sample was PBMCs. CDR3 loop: CASHEAGYTGELFF. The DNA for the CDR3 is TGTGCCAGCCACGAAGCCGGGTACACCGGGGAGCTGTTTTTT.